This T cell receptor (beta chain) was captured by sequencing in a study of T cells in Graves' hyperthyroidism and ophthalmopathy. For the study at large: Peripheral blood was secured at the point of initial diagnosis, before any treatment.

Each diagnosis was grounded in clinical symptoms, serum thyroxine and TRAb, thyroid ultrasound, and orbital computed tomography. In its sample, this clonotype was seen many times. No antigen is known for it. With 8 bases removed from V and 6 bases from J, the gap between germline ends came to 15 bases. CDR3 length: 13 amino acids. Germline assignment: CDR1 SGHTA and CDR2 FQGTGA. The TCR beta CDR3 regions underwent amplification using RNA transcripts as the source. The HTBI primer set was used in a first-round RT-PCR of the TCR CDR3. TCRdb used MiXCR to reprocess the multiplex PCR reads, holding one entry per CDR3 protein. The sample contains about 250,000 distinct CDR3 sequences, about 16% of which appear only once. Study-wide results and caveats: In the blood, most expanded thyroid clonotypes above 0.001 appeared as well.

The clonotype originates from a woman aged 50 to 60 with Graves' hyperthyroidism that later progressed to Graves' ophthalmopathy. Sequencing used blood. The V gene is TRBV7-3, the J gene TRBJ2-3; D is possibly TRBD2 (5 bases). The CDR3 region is CASGLAGRDTQYF. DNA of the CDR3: TGTGCCAGCGGGCTAGCTGGCAGGGATACGCAGTATTTT.